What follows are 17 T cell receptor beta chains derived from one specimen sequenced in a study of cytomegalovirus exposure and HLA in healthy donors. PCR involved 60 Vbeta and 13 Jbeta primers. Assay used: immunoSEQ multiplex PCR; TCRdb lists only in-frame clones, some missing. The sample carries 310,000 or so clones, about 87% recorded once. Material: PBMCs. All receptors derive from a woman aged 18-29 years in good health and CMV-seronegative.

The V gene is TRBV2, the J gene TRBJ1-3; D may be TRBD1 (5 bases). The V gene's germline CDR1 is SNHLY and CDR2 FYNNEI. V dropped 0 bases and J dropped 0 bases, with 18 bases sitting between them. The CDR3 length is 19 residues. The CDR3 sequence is CASSEAVGGGSSSGNTIYF. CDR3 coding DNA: TGTGCCAGCAGTGAAGCGGTGGGTGGGGGGTCAAGCTCTGGAAACACCATATATTTT.

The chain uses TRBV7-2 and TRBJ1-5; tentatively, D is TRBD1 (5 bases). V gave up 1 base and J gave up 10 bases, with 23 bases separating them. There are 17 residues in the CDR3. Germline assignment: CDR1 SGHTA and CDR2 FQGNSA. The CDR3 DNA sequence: TGTGCCAGCAGCTTAGTAGGCCAGGGCCGGTTGTCTGAACCCCAGCATTTT. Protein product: CASSLVGQGRLSEPQHF.

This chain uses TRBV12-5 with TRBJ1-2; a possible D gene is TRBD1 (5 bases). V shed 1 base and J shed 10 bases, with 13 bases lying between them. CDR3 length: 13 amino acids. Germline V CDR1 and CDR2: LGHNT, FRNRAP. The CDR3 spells CASGLANRLSYTF. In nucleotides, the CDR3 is TGTGCTAGTGGTTTGGCTAACAGGTTATCCTACACCTTC.

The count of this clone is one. CDR3 bases: TGTGCCAGCAGCACGGGGGGGGCACATGAGCAGTTCTTC. This translates into CASSTGGAHEQFF. The V call is TRBV7-3, the J call TRBJ2-1, with 8 bases lining up with TRBD2. CDR3 length: 13 amino acids. Trimming removed 5 bases from V and 8 bases from J; junction bases left unmatched: 5. CDR1 SGHTA and CDR2 FQGTGA come from the germline V gene.

CDR3 amino acids: CASSPGLWGRYDTEAFF. The CDR3 nucleotides are TGTGCCAGCAGCCCAGGCTTGTGGGGGCGGTACGACACTGAAGCTTTCTTT. The chain links TRBV5-6 to TRBJ1-1; perhaps TRBD1 as D (6 bases). The ends were cut back, 4 bases at V and 3 bases at J, with 22 bases in the middle. Germline assignment: CDR1 SGHDT and CDR2 YYEEEE. This CDR3 has 17 residues.

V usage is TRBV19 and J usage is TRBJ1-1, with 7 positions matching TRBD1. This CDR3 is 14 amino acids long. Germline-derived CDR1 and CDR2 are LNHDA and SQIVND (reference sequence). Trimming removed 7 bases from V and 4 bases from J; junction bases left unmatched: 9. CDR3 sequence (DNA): TGTGCCAGTAAGGTTGGGGCAGGGGGCACTGAAGCTTTCTTT. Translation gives CASKVGAGGTEAFF.

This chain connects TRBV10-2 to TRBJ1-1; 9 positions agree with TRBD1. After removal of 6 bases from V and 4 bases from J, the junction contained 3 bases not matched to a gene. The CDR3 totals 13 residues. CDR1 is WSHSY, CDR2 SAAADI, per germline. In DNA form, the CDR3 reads TGCGCCAGCAGATTGGACAGGGGCACTGAAGCTTTCTTT. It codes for CASRLDRGTEAFF.

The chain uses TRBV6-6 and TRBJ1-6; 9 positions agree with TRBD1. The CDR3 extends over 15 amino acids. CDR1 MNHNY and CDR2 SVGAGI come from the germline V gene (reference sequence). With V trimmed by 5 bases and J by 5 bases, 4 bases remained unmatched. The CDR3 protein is CASSRTGEDNSPLHF. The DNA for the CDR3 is TGTGCCAGCAGTAGGACAGGGGAGGATAATTCACCCCTCCACTTT.

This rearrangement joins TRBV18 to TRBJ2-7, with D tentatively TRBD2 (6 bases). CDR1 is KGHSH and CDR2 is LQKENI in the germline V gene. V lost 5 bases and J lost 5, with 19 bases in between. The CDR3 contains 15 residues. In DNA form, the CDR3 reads TGTGCCAGCTCATCGCGACTAGAGGATACAGACGAGCAGTACTTC. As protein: CASSSRLEDTDEQYF.

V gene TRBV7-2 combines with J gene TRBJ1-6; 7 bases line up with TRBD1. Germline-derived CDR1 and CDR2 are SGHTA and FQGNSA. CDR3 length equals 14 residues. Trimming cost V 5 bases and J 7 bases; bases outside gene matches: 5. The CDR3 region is CASSAHRGNSPLHF. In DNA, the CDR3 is TGTGCCAGCAGCGCCCACAGGGGCAATTCACCCCTCCACTTT.

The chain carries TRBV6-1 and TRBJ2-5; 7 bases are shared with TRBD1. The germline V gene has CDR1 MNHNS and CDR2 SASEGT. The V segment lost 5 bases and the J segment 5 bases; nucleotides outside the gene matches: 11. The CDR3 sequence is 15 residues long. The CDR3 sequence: CASSPRGRVGETQYF. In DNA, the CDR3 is TGTGCCAGCAGTCCTAGGGGGCGGGTGGGGGAGACCCAGTACTTC.

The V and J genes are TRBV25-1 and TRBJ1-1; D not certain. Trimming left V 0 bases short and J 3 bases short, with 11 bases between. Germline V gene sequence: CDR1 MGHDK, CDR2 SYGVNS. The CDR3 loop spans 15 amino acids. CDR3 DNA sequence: TGTGCCAGCAGTGAATATGCCGGAGCAGACACTGAAGCTTTCTTT. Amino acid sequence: CASSEYAGADTEAFF.

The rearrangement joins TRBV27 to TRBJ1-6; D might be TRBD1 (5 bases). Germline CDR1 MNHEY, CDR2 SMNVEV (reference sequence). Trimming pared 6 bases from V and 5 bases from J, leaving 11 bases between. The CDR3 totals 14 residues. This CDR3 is CASSQGYNNSPLHF. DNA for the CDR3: TGTGCCAGCAGCCAGGGTTACAATAATTCACCCCTCCACTTT.

The CDR3 reads CASCDSGYNSPLHF. The CDR3 DNA reads as TGTGCTAGTTGTGACAGCGGGTATAATTCACCCCTCCACTTT. The chain carries TRBV12-5 and TRBJ1-6, with D possibly being TRBD1 (5 bases). The CDR3 consists of 14 residues. V shed 8 bases and J shed 4 bases, with 12 bases lying between them. Germline CDR1 and CDR2: LGHNT and FRNRAP.

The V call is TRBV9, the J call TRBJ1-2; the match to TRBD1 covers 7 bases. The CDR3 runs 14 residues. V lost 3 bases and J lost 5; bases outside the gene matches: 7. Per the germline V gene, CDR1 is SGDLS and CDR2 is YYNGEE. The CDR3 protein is CASSAYTGEYGYTF. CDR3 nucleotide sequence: TGTGCCAGCAGCGCCTACACAGGGGAGTATGGCTACACCTTC.

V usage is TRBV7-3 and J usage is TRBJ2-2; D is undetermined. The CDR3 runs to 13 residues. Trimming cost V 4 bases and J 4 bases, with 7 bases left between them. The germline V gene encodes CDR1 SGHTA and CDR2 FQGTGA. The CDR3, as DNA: TGTGCCAGCAGCTCCTATGTCACCGGGGAGCTGTTTTTT. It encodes CASSSYVTGELFF.

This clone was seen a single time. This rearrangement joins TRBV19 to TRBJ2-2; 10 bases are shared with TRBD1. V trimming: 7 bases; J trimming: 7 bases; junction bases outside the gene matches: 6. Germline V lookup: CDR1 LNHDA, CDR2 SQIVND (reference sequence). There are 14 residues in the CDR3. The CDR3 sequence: CASTAGTGVGELFF. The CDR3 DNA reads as TGTGCCAGTACGGCTGGGACAGGGGTCGGGGAGCTGTTTTTT.